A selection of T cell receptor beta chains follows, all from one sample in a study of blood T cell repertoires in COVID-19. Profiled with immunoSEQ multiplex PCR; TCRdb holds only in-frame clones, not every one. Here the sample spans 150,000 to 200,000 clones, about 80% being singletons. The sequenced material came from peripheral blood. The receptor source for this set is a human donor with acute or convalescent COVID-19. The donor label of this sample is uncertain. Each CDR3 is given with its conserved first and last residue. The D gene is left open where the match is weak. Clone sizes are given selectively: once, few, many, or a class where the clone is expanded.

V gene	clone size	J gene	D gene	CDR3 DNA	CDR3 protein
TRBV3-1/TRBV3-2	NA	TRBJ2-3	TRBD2	TGTGCCAGCAGCCACGCTAGCGGGGGGGCTACAGATACGCAGTATTTT	CASSHASGGATDTQYF
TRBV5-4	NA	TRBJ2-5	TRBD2	TGTGCCAGCAGCCCGACTAGCGGGGGAGAGACCCAGTACTTC	CASSPTSGGETQYF
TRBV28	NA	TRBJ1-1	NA	TGTGCCAGCAGTGTTAGCCTAGAGAACACTGAAGCTTTCTTT	CASSVSLENTEAFF
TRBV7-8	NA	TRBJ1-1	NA	TGTGCCAGCAGCTTAGCGGAGGGGCGGGCGAACACTGAAGCTTTCTTT	CASSLAEGRANTEAFF
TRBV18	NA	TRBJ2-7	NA	TGTGCCAGCTCACCCTCGAGTGCCGGCGAGCAGTACTTC	CASSPSSAGEQYF
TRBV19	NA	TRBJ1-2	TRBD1	TGTGCCACCCTTGACAGGGGCTTCGACTACACCTTC	CATLDRGFDYTF
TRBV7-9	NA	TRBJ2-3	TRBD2	TGTGCCAGCAGCCCCTCTAGCGGGGGGTTATCGCAGTATTTT	CASSPSSGGLSQYF
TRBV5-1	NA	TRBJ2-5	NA	TGCGCCAGCAGCTCTTGGGGAGCGGTCCAAGAGACCCAGTACTTC	CASSSWGAVQETQYF
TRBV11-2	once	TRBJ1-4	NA	TGTGCCAGCAGCTTAGGCCCCAGACAGTCTGCAACTAATGAAAAACTGTTTTTT	CASSLGPRQSATNEKLFF
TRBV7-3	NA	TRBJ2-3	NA	TGTGCCAGCAGCTTAGAAGCGGCCAACACAGATACGCAGTATTTT	CASSLEAANTDTQYF
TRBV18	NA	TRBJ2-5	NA	TGTGCCAGCTCACCAGTAACGGGACAACAAGAGACCCAGTACTTC	CASSPVTGQQETQYF
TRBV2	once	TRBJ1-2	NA	TGTGCCAGCAGTGAAGCATGGCAGGGGAGTGGCTACACCTTC	CASSEAWQGSGYTF
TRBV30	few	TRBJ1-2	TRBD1	TGTGCCTGGAGTACAGGGGGAATCTATGGCTACACCTTC	CAWSTGGIYGYTF
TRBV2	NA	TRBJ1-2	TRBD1	TGTGCCAGCGGGACAGCCTATGGCTACACCTTC	CASGTAYGYTF
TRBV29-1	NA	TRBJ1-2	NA	TGCAGCGTTGGAACGAGCCCGACAGCTGGCTACACCTTC	CSVGTSPTAGYTF
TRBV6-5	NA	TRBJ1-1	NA	TGTGCCAGCAGTTACCGGGTAGCGGAGAACACTGAAGCTTTCTTT	CASSYRVAENTEAFF